The 2 T cell receptor beta chains in this list originate from one sample, sequenced in a study of T cell repertoires in cytomegalovirus infection. For these TCRs, the target antigens are not known. TCRdb re-analysed the reads in MiXCR, keeping a single row per CDR3 protein. This sample carries 50,000 to 65,000 distinct CDR3 sequences, roughly 20% of them seen once, and the ten largest clones take 60% to 65%. Sample: CD8+ T cells from cultured PBMCs, taken from culture after CMV antigen stimulation. These receptors came from a human donor in good health (CMV status not recorded). Some clones in this sample may be carry-over from other donors' samples.

The V and J genes are TRBV19 and TRBJ1-5; tentatively, D is TRBD1 (5 bases). In germline, CDR1 is LNHDA, CDR2 SQIVND (reference sequence). The CDR3 length is 14 residues. V was cut by 0 bases and J by 5 bases, with 8 bases left in between. CDR3 in DNA: TGTGCCAGTAGTATAGACCGAGGGGATCAGCCCCAGCATTTT. It yields the protein CASSIDRGDQPQHF. The full variable domain, in which reference TRBV19 and TRBJ1-5 provide the parts outside the CDR3, is DGGITQSPKYLFRKEGQNVTLSCEQNLNHDAMYWYRQDPGQGLRLIYYSQIVNDFQKGDIAEGYSVSREKKESFPLTVTSAQKNPTAFYLCASSIDRGDQPQHFGDGTRLSIL.

For the CDR3, the DNA is TGTGCCAGCAGTTATAGCGGGGTAGGCAATGAGCAGTTCTTC. Its protein is CASSYSGVGNEQFF. The chain joins TRBV6-8 to TRBJ2-1, with 8 bases that match TRBD2. This CDR3 region has 14 residues. The germline CDR1 and CDR2 sequences are MNHGY and SAAAGT. With V trimmed by 3 bases and J by 6 bases, 4 bases remained unmatched.